These 3 T cell receptor beta chains came from one sample sequenced in a study of T cell responses to AZD1222 COVID-19 vaccine. The assay was immunoSEQ multiplex PCR, and TCRdb's table has in-frame clones only and misses some. The table has about 96,000 clones, roughly nine tenths seen once; the top ten hold under 2%. The sequencing used peripheral blood, collected on day 0 of AZD1222 vaccination. The source of these receptors is an adult in good health.

As concerns this clone: At one of its ends the junction is not consistent with the germline gene, which may arise from a read error. The rearrangement uses TRBV7-7 and TRBJ2-3, with 9 bases aligning to TRBD2. The CDR3 has 16 amino acids. The germline gives CDR1 SSHAT, CDR2 FNYEAQ (reference sequence). In DNA form, the CDR3 reads TGTGCTAGCAGCTTGGGCGCGGGGGGGCCTGGAGATACGCAGTATTTT. As protein: CASSLGAGGPGDTQYF.

This clone was seen only a few times. CDR3 bases: TGTGCCAGCAGCCCCGGTGGGTACTATGGCTACACCTTC. It is translated as CASSPGGYYGYTF. The chain uses TRBV6-5 and TRBJ1-2, with no clear D. The ends were cut back, 6 bases at V and 3 bases at J, with 11 bases in the middle. The CDR3 covers 13 residues. Germline V lookup: CDR1 MNHEY, CDR2 SVGAGI.

The chain joins TRBV5-8 to TRBJ2-7; TRBD1 agrees at 7 bases. Germline V gene data show CDR1 as SGHTS and CDR2 as YDEGEE. The CDR3 extends over 15 amino acids. V lost 3 bases, J lost 3 bases, and 9 bases stayed unmatched. The CDR3 nucleotides are TGTGCCAGCAGCTCGGGACAGACCTTGGACTACGAGCAGTACTTC. Its protein is CASSSGQTLDYEQYF.